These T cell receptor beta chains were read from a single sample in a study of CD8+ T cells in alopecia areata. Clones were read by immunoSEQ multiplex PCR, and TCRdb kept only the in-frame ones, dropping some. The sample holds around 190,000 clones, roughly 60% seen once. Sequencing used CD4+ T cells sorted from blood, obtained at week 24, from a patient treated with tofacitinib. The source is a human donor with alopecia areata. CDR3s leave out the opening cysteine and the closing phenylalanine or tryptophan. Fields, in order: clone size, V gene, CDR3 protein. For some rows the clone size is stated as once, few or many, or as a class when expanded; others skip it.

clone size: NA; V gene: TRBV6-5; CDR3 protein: ASYNRGNTEAF
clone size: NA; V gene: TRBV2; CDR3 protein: ASRGQGALSKAF
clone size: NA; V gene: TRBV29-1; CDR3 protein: SVEGWETQY
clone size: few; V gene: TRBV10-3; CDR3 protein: AGASGYEQY
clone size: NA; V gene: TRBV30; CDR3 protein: AWSANPNTEAF
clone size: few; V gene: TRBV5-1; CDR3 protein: ASSPPDRGAHEQY
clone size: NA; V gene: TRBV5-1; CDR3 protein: ASSLRDRGEAF
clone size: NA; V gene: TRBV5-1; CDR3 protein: ASSLVTAKETEAF
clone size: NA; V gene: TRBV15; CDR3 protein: ATNDPGTKRATNEKLF
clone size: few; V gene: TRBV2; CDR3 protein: ASTNSIYSGNTIY
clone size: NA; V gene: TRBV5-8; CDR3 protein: ASSLQGARGYT
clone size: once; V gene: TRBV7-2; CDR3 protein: ASSYQGQETQY
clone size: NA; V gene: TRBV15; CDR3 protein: ATSRVTGAVRDTQY
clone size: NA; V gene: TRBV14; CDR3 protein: ASSQDGAGSASYGYT
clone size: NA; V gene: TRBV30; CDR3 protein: AWTKRGQGYT
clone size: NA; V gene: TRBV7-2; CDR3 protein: ASSFGTGEETQY
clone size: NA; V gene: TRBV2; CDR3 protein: ASSVEANYGYT
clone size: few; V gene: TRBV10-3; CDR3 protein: AISESEGYGYT
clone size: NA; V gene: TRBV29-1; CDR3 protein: SVARGPGELF
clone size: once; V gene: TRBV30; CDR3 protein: AWSGGRGREQF
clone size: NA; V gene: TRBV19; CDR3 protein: ASSIGGLGIVGSYT
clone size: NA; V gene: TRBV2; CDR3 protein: ASSEVEGGRRSYNEQF
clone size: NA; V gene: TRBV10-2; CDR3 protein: ASRGGGSSGANVLT
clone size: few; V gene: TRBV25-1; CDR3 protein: ASSDPAYGYT
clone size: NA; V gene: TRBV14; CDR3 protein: ASSQIPGAGRSEAF
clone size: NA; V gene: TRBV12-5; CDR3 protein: ASGLYRGNEQF
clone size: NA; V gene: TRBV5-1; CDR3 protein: ASSSGFTGTMVTEAF
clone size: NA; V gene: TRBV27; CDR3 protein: ASSLPTGEAF
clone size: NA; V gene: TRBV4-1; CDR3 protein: ASSPRESGSANTGELF
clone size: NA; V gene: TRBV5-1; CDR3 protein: ASSLQQGGKLF
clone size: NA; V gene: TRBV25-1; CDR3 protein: ASSVGTGGGGANVLT
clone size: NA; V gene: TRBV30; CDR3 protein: AWSTPLGTQF
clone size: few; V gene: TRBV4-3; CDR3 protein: ASSQEEFQPQH
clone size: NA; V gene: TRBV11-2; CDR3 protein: ASSTTPKTGYDSPLH
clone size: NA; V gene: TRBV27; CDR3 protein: ASSGRRGVREAF
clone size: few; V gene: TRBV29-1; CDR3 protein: SVEEVGTEAF
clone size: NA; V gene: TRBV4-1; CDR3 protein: ASSQDGGTGPEGSPLH
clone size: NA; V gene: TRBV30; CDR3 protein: AWSTPDSGYGYT
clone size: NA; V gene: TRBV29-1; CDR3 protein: SVQSGGAIEQF